This TCR beta chain was captured by sequencing in a study of blood T cell repertoires in COVID-19. In the study overall: PBMCs, B-cell-depleted T cells, or T cells provided the cDNA or gDNA that made up the material.

Those who participated ranged in age from roughly 18 to 89 years and resided in approximately 23 US areas. Participant-reported clinical history was the basis for cohort assignment. Per germline, CDR1 MNHEY and CDR2 SVGAGI. Deletions cut 6 bases from V and 8 bases from J, with 13 bases between. The CDR3 loop spans 12 amino acids. As handled by the study authors: Estimates of nucleated cell counts were drawn from the amplification of reference gene primers. Sequencing was performed with immunoSEQ multiplex PCR; in TCRdb, only in-frame clones are kept and a portion is missing. V and J calls plus clone size are reproduced from that table; the DNA served to infer D and trimming. The table lists 200,000 to 250,000 clones, almost 90% of them singletons.

The chain carries TRBV6-5 and TRBJ1-2, with a tentative D call TRBD1 (5 bases). The sequence was collected from a woman aged 45-65 years with acute COVID-19. The sequencing input was PBMCs or T cells enriched from blood (not recorded which). The CDR3 region is CASRLGSGGYTF. The CDR3 DNA is TGTGCCAGCAGGTTGGGGTCAGGGGGCTACACCTTC.